These 8 T cell receptor beta chains originate from one sample sequenced in a study of PD-1 blockade in classical Hodgkin lymphoma. The repertoire was sequenced with immunoSEQ multiplex PCR; TCRdb's copy has only in-frame clones and lacks some. Here the sample spans around 27,000 clones, more than 70% being singletons. Time point denoted: newly diagnosed, previously untreated cHL patient sample. By magnetic negative selection, CD4+ T cells were purified from thawed PBMCs. Sequencing was done on a sample of CD4+ T cells from blood. All receptors derive from a human donor with classical Hodgkin lymphoma.

Written as DNA, the CDR3 is TGCAGTGTTCTAGACCGTTCCCAGTACTTC. Amino acids: CSVLDRSQYF. J is TRBJ2-5 and V is TRBV20-1; D unclear. V was trimmed by 7 bases and J by 9 bases, leaving 12 bases between them. Germline V gives CDR1 DFQATT, CDR2 SNEGSKA (reference sequence). The CDR3 loop spans 10 amino acids.

CDR3 in amino acids: CASSDSFNSPLHF. The DNA for the CDR3 is TGTGCCAGCTCAGACAGTTTTAATTCACCCCTCCACTTT. This chain connects TRBV18 to TRBJ1-6; possible D gene TRBD1, 5 bases. V was cut by 5 bases and J by 6 bases, with 8 bases left in between. Germline V gives CDR1 KGHSH, CDR2 LQKENI. The CDR3 runs 13 residues.

This chain joins TRBV5-1 and TRBJ2-3; 10 bases agree with TRBD2. Germline V CDR1 and CDR2: SGHRS, YFSETQ. The CDR3 length is 18 residues. J lost 2 bases, V lost 3 bases, and 12 bases had no gene match. Here the CDR3 DNA reads TGCGCCAGCAGCTCGTACCCCCCTAGCGGGAGTGTCACAGATACGCAGTATTTT. It codes for CASSSYPPSGSVTDTQYF.

The V and J genes are TRBV28 and TRBJ2-7; tentatively, D is TRBD1 (8 bases). With 5 bases removed from V and 2 bases from J, the gap between germline ends came to 16 bases. This CDR3 region has 15 residues. Germline V gives CDR1 MDHEN, CDR2 SYDVKM. The CDR3 loop is CASSTGGQVPYEQYF. CDR3 coding DNA: TGTGCCAGCAGTACGGGGGGACAGGTCCCCTACGAGCAGTACTTC.

The table lists this clone with a count of one. This rearrangement joins TRBV5-1 to TRBJ2-3, with TRBD2 matching 10 bases. Germline V gene data show CDR1 as SGHRS and CDR2 as YFSETQ. CDR3 length: 16 residues. Germline trimming cut 3 bases from V and 1 base from J; bases unmatched to any gene: 5. In nucleotides, the CDR3 is TGCGCCAGCAGCTACCGGACTAGCGGTCGCACAGATACGCAGTATTTT. It specifies CASSYRTSGRTDTQYF.

This chain links TRBV28 with TRBJ1-1, with a weak D call TRBD1 (5 bases). V was shortened by 3 bases and J by 9 bases, with 20 bases between the two germline ends. In germline, CDR1 is MDHEN, CDR2 SYDVKM. CDR3 length: 15 amino acids. The CDR3 is CASSFRLLGGSKAFF. CDR3 DNA sequence: TGTGCCAGCAGTTTCCGCCTTCTGGGGGGATCGAAAGCTTTCTTT. Complete variable domain (other parts from reference TRBV28 and TRBJ1-1): DVKVTQSSRYLVKRTGEKVFLECVQDMDHENMFWYRQDPGLGLRLIYFSYDVKMKEKGDIPEGYSVSREKKERFSLILESASTNQTSMYLCASSFRLLGGSKAFFGQGTRLTVV.

V usage is TRBV5-4 and J usage is TRBJ2-2, with a possible D match to TRBD2 (6 bases). The germline V gene encodes CDR1 SGHNT and CDR2 YYREEE (reference sequence). Trimming stripped 0 bases from V and 6 bases from J, with 12 bases between. This CDR3 has 15 residues. The chain's CDR3 is CASSLDGSLSGELFF. The CDR3 nucleotides read TGTGCCAGCAGCTTGGACGGGAGTCTATCCGGGGAGCTGTTTTTT.

This chain joins TRBV28 and TRBJ2-1; D is possibly TRBD1 (5 bases). Trimming shortened V by 2 bases and J by 6 bases, and 14 bases separated the two germline ends. In germline, CDR1 is MDHEN, CDR2 SYDVKM. This CDR3 region has 15 residues. This CDR3 reads CASSLGALVINEQFF. The CDR3 DNA reads TGTGCCAGCAGTTTAGGGGCGTTGGTGATCAATGAGCAGTTCTTC.